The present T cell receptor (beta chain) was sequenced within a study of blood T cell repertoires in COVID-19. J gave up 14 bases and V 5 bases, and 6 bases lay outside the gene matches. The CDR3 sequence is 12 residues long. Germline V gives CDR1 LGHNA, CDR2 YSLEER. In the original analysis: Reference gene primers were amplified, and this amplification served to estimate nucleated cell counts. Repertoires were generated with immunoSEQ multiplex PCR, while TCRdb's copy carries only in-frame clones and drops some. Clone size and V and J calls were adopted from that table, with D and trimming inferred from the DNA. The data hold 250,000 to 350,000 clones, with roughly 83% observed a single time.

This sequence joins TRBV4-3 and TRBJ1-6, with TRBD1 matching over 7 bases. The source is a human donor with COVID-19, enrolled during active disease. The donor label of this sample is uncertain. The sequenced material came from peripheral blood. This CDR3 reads CASSFRQGALHF. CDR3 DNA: TGCGCCAGCAGCTTTCGCCAGGGGGCCCTCCACTTT.